A selection of T cell receptor beta chains follows, all from one sample in a study of blood T cell repertoires in COVID-19. This table comes from immunoSEQ multiplex PCR, and its TCRdb copy is limited to in-frame clones, with some not included. The sample has some 350,000 clones, 90% seen once. The sequencing input was peripheral blood. The receptors were sampled from a man aged 18 to 30 with active or convalescent COVID-19. Both conserved end residues are part of each CDR3. The D gene is left open where the match is weak. Clone size appears in some rows only: once, few, many, or a class for an expanded clone.

few	TRBJ2-7	.	TRBV4-3	TGCGCCAGCAGCCAAGATCCCGGCAGGGCATACGAGCAGTACTTC	CASSQDPGRAYEQYF
.	TRBJ2-1	.	TRBV10-3	TGTGCCATCAGTGAAACGCTGGGGGGAGAAAGCAATGAGCAGTTCTTC	CAISETLGGESNEQFF
.	TRBJ2-2	TRBD1	TRBV9	TGTGCCAGCAGCGGAAGACAGGGGTCTGTCACCGGGGAGCTGTTTTTT	CASSGRQGSVTGELFF
.	TRBJ2-7	TRBD1	TRBV9	TGTGCCAGCACCCCGGGACAGGGTAACGGCGAGCAGTACTTC	CASTPGQGNGEQYF
.	TRBJ1-6	.	TRBV5-6	TGTGCCAGCAGCACCCTGGGCCGATCGGTTGGGAATTCACCCCTCCACTTT	CASSTLGRSVGNSPLHF
.	TRBJ2-5	TRBD2	TRBV7-8	TGTGCCAGCATCCCCCCGTGGGCGGGAGATCAGGAGACCCAGTACTTC	CASIPPWAGDQETQYF
once	TRBJ1-2	.	TRBV3-1/TRBV3-2	TGTGCCAGCAGCCAAGATTTGGGGCGACGAGGCCACTATGGCTACACCTTC	CASSQDLGRRGHYGYTF
.	TRBJ1-2	.	TRBV28	TGTGCCAGCAGTATCGACAGACGGAACTATGGCTACACCTTC	CASSIDRRNYGYTF
.	TRBJ1-2	.	TRBV20-1	TGCAGTGCTAGAGTCAATGGCGGCTACACCTTC	CSARVNGGYTF
.	TRBJ1-2	.	TRBV5-4	TGTGCCAGCAGCTTGGGGGAGATTTATGGCTACACCTTC	CASSLGEIYGYTF
.	TRBJ1-2	TRBD1	TRBV19	TGTGCCAGTAGTCCCTACAGGGGTGGAATAGATGGCTACACCTTC	CASSPYRGGIDGYTF
.	TRBJ1-2	.	TRBV28	TGTGCCAGCAGTTTTGGGGGGGATGGCTACACCTTC	CASSFGGDGYTF
.	TRBJ1-1	.	TRBV29-1	TGCAGCGGCACAAGAACAGGGAATGTTGAAGCTTTCTTT	CSGTRTGNVEAFF
.	TRBJ2-5	.	TRBV11-3	TGTGCCAGCAGCTTAAGCGGGTACCAAGAGACCCAGTACTTC	CASSLSGYQETQYF
.	TRBJ2-1	.	TRBV12-5	TGTGCTAGTGGCCGTGACACATACAATGAGCAGTTCTTC	CASGRDTYNEQFF
.	TRBJ1-1	.	TRBV4-2	TGTGCCAGCAGCCAACAAACGGGACAAATGAACACTGAAGCTTTCTTT	CASSQQTGQMNTEAFF
once	TRBJ1-1	TRBD1	TRBV19	TGTGCCAGTAGTTCGACAGGGCTGGGCACTGAAGCTTTCTTT	CASSSTGLGTEAFF
once	TRBJ2-3	TRBD2	TRBV3-1/TRBV3-2	TGTGCCAGCAGCCATTTCCCGACTAGCGGGAGTCGGACAGATACGCAGTATTTT	CASSHFPTSGSRTDTQYF
few	TRBJ2-2	TRBD2	TRBV15	TGTGCCACCAGCAGTCCCGGGACTATCGGATACACCGGGGAGCTGTTTTTT	CATSSPGTIGYTGELFF
.	TRBJ2-4	.	TRBV15	TGTGCCACCAGAGAGGAGGGGGCCAAAAACATTCAGTACTTC	CATREEGAKNIQYF
few	TRBJ2-7	.	TRBV11-2	TGTGCCAGCAGCTCCAGGGGACTAAGGGACGAGCAGTACTTC	CASSSRGLRDEQYF
.	TRBJ1-5	.	TRBV27	TGTGCCAGCCATGACAGAGGTCAGCCCCAGCATTTT	CASHDRGQPQHF
.	TRBJ1-1	.	TRBV28	TGTGCCAGCAGACTAGGCGGGGTAGGAGCTTTCTTT	CASRLGGVGAFF
.	TRBJ2-5	.	TRBV19	TGTGCCAGTCGACATGGGGGCGGGGAGACCCAGTACTTC	CASRHGGGETQYF
.	TRBJ2-7	.	TRBV9	TGTGCCAGCAGCGTAGGGGCGACCATAAGCTCCTACGAGCAGTACTTC	CASSVGATISSYEQYF
.	TRBJ2-5	TRBD2	TRBV19	TGTGCCAGTAGTCGAGGGACTAGCGGGGGGTTGAGAGAGACCCAGTACTTC	CASSRGTSGGLRETQYF
.	TRBJ2-7	.	TRBV6-2/TRBV6-3	TGTGCCAGCAGTTACCCGGTAGCCGAGCAGTACTTC	CASSYPVAEQYF
.	TRBJ1-4	.	TRBV9	TGTGCCAGCTCTGAGGATCCGGCAACTAATGAAAAACTGTTTTTT	CASSEDPATNEKLFF
.	TRBJ1-5	.	TRBV6-2/TRBV6-3	TGTGCCAGCAGTTACAGTGAGGGATCCAATCAGCCCCAGCATTTT	CASSYSEGSNQPQHF
.	TRBJ1-2	TRBD1	TRBV6-5	TGTGCCAGCAGTTACACAGGGACAGGGGGGAATGGCTACACCTTC	CASSYTGTGGNGYTF
.	TRBJ2-7	TRBD1	TRBV6-2/TRBV6-3	TGTGCCAGCAGTTCTTCAGGGGGCTCCCACGAGCAGTACTTC	CASSSSGGSHEQYF
once	TRBJ1-6	.	TRBV25-1	TGTGCCAGCAGTTCATACAGGGTCGAATCACCCCTCCACTTT	CASSSYRVESPLHF
once	TRBJ2-7	TRBD2	TRBV7-2	TGTGCCAGCAGCTGGAGCGGGGCCTACGAGCAGTACTTC	CASSWSGAYEQYF
.	TRBJ2-7	TRBD1	TRBV9	TGTGCCAGCAGCAAACCGGGACAGGGTTCCGAGCAGTACTTC	CASSKPGQGSEQYF
.	TRBJ2-1	TRBD2	TRBV4-1	TGCGCCAGCAGCCAAGTTATAGCGGGGGACTACAATGAGCAGTTCTTC	CASSQVIAGDYNEQFF
.	TRBJ2-1	.	TRBV18	TGTGCCAGCTCTACACGGGATGGGAGCTCCTACAATGAGCAGTTCTTC	CASSTRDGSSYNEQFF
.	TRBJ2-5	TRBD2	TRBV13	TGTGCCAGCAGCAACCTAAGGACTAGCGGGGCCCGGGAGACCCAGTACTTC	CASSNLRTSGARETQYF
.	TRBJ1-6	.	TRBV4-2	TGTGCCAGCAGCCAAGATTTTGAGGGATCACCCCTCCACTTT	CASSQDFEGSPLHF
.	TRBJ1-3	TRBD1	TRBV5-5	TGTGCCAGCAGCTACGGGACAGGGGACTCTGGAAACACCATATATTTT	CASSYGTGDSGNTIYF
.	TRBJ2-5	.	TRBV11-2	TGTGCCAGCAGCTCTCCGATCGGGTGGGAAGAGACCCAGTACTTC	CASSSPIGWEETQYF
.	TRBJ2-7	.	TRBV30	TGTGCCTGGAGTCCCCCGGCTCTAGCGCTCTACGAGCAGTACTTC	CAWSPPALALYEQYF
.	TRBJ2-3	TRBD1	TRBV5-6	TGTGCCAGCAGCGGACGGACAGGGGGACCCACAGATACGCAGTATTTT	CASSGRTGGPTDTQYF
.	TRBJ2-7	.	TRBV15	TGTGCCACCAGCAGAAACCTTCAGGGGGGCTCCGACGAGCAGTACTTC	CATSRNLQGGSDEQYF
.	TRBJ1-2	.	TRBV5-1	TGCGCCAGCAGCTTGGGGGCAGGCGCTAACTATGGCTACACCTTC	CASSLGAGANYGYTF
.	TRBJ2-1	TRBD1	TRBV4-1	TGCGCCAGCAGCCAAACAGGGGATGAGCAGTTCTTC	CASSQTGDEQFF
once	TRBJ2-7	TRBD1	TRBV27	TGTGCCAGCAGTTTACAGGGGGCTTGGTCCTACGAGCAGTACTTC	CASSLQGAWSYEQYF
.	TRBJ2-5	TRBD2	TRBV19	TGTGCCAGTAGTTGGGCTAGCGGGGGGCCCGAGACCCAGTACTTC	CASSWASGGPETQYF
once	TRBJ2-1	TRBD2	TRBV6-5	TGTGCCAGCAGTTTTGAGGGAGGGTGGAATGAGCAGTTCTTC	CASSFEGGWNEQFF
.	TRBJ1-6	.	TRBV11-2	TGTGCCAGCAGCTTAGTTCTAAATTCACCCCTCCACTTT	CASSLVLNSPLHF
.	TRBJ1-2	.	TRBV7-9	TGTGCCAGCAGCTTTTTTGTGGCTCGGGGGGTTCATGGCTACACCTTC	CASSFFVARGVHGYTF
few	TRBJ2-7	TRBD1	TRBV4-1	TGCGCCAGCAGCCTACGACAGGGATACTCCTACGAGCAGTACTTC	CASSLRQGYSYEQYF
.	TRBJ2-2	.	TRBV10-2	TGCGCCAGCCGCGAAAGGGGATCCGGGGAGCTGTTTTTT	CASRERGSGELFF
.	TRBJ1-1	.	TRBV7-9	TGTGCCAGCAGGCCCAGAAACACTGAAGCTTTCTTT	CASRPRNTEAFF
.	TRBJ2-7	TRBD2	TRBV5-4	TGTGCCAGCAGCGGGGGGCGGGAGGGCCATTACGAGCAGTACTTC	CASSGGREGHYEQYF
once	TRBJ1-2	.	TRBV28	TGTGCCAGCAGTCAAAAAGGGCAGGGGTGGTATGGCTACACCTTC	CASSQKGQGWYGYTF
.	TRBJ1-4	TRBD1	TRBV19	TGTGCCAGTAGTACGCGACAGGGATCCGGGGCAACTAATGAAAAACTGTTTTTT	CASSTRQGSGATNEKLFF
once	TRBJ2-7	TRBD2	TRBV30	TGTGCCTGGAGGATTGGGACTAGCGGGATCTACGAGCAGTACTTC	CAWRIGTSGIYEQYF
.	TRBJ2-2	.	TRBV6-6	TGTGCCAGCAGTCCGACGGGGGAAACCGGGGAGCTGTTTTTT	CASSPTGETGELFF
.	TRBJ2-5	TRBD1	TRBV29-1	TGCAGCGGGGAAAGGGGGCGAGGAGAGACCCAGTACTTC	CSGERGRGETQYF
few	TRBJ2-7	.	TRBV6-5	TGTGCCAGCAGCGCCACTGGCTACGAGCAGTACTTC	CASSATGYEQYF